These 3 T cell receptor beta chains originate from one sample sequenced in a study of OX40 agonist ivuxolimab in advanced cancers. Some clones are missing from TCRdb's copy, which holds only in-frame ones; the method was immunoSEQ multiplex PCR. Of 76,000 or so clones listed, 85% to 90% are singletons. Sequencing used CD4+ or CD8+ T cells sorted from blood, obtained in a trial of the OX40 agonist ivuxolimab. The receptors shown here come from an adult with an advanced solid tumor such as melanoma, head and neck, liver or kidney cancer.

J is TRBJ2-5 and V is TRBV9; TRBD2 agrees at 7 bases. With 1 base clipped from V and 5 bases from J, the junction kept 8 bases outside the gene matches. Germline CDR1 is SGDLS and CDR2 is YYNGEE. The CDR3 is made up of 15 amino acids. Written as DNA, the CDR3 is TGTGCCAGCAGCGTATTCGGACTAGAGCGGGAGACCCAGTACTTC. As protein: CASSVFGLERETQYF.

This clone appeared a single time. The chain couples TRBV9 to TRBJ2-7, with D possibly TRBD1 on 5 matching bases. Trimming pared 8 bases from V and 3 bases from J, leaving 9 bases between. The CDR3 sequence is 11 residues long. The germline V gene encodes CDR1 SGDLS and CDR2 YYNGEE. The CDR3 sequence is CASSQGYEQYF. The CDR3 bases are TGTGCCAGTTCCCAGGGCTACGAGCAGTACTTC.

The rearrangement links TRBV5-1 to TRBJ2-4, with D perhaps TRBD1 (6 bases). Trimming cost V 0 bases and J 8 bases, with 9 bases left between them. The germline V gene encodes CDR1 SGHRS and CDR2 YFSETQ. This CDR3 spans 13 amino acids. DNA of the CDR3: TGCGCCAGCAGCTTGGGACAGGACGACATTCAGTACTTC. It yields the protein CASSLGQDDIQYF.